A single sample gave rise to the 24 T cell receptor beta chains below, sequenced in a study of beta chain features in type 1 diabetes. Their antigens remain unidentified. Study-wide results and limits: People with Type 1 diabetes carried modestly yet significantly shorter TCRB CDR3s in all four CD4+ subsets.

All of the isolated RNA was reverse transcribed, so expressed TCRB transcripts were sequenced. Profiling relied on immunoSEQ multiplex PCR, and the TCRdb table lists in-frame clones only, not all of them. This table holds about 700,000 clones, roughly 12% found once. Sequencing used naive CD4+ T cells from blood. The receptors derive from a man between 18 and 35 years old with type 1 diabetes.

In its sample, this clone was seen a few times. The rearrangement links TRBV10-3 to TRBJ2-2; possibly TRBD2 for D (5 bases). The CDR3 length is 14 residues. From germline, CDR1 is ENHRY and CDR2 SYGVKD. V gave up 6 bases and J gave up 8 bases, with 16 bases separating them. In nucleotides, the CDR3 is TGTGCCATCAGGTTCCTCTCCGGGGAAGGGGAGCTGTTTTTT. Amino acids: CAIRFLSGEGELFF.

This clone was counted between two and nine times. The CDR3 spells CASSEQSYEQYF. The CDR3 bases are TGCGCCAGCAGTGAGCAGTCCTACGAGCAGTACTTC. V gene TRBV10-2 combines with J gene TRBJ2-7; D unclear. Trimming took off 2 bases at V and 1 base at J, with 3 bases between the two ends. Germline-derived CDR1 and CDR2 are WSHSY and SAAADI. The CDR3 runs to 12 residues.

This clone has a handful of counts. The rearrangement uses TRBV29-1 and TRBJ1-2, with D possibly TRBD1 on 6 matching bases. The germline V gene has CDR1 SQVTM and CDR2 ANQGSEA. The CDR3 is 13 amino acids. V lost 3 bases and J lost 4, with 12 bases in between. The CDR3 region is CSVEPVDSYGYTF. CDR3 nucleotides: TGCAGCGTTGAGCCGGTGGACAGCTATGGCTACACCTTC.

In its sample, this clone was seen a few times. The chain couples TRBV5-4 to TRBJ1-2; D ambiguous. Germline V lookup: CDR1 SGHNT, CDR2 YYREEE (reference sequence). Trimming took 5 bases from V and 0 from J, leaving 14 bases between them. The CDR3 has 15 amino acids. The CDR3 DNA reads as TGTGCCAGCAGTGATCCTGGGTTTTCTAACTATGGCTACACCTTC. This codes for CASSDPGFSNYGYTF.

The chain links TRBV5-1 to TRBJ2-1; 7 bases are a match to TRBD2. In germline, CDR1 is SGHRS, CDR2 YFSETQ. V shed 2 bases and J 7 bases; nucleotides not matched to a gene: 12. This CDR3 comprises 16 residues. Here the CDR3 reads CASSLQTPGLKNEQFF. CDR3 nucleotides: TGCGCCAGCAGCTTACAGACACCGGGACTAAAGAATGAGCAGTTCTTC.

The chain links TRBV28 to TRBJ1-1; TRBD1 might be the D (5 bases). The CDR3 covers 17 residues. CDR1 MDHEN and CDR2 SYDVKM come from the germline V gene. Trimming stripped 6 bases from V and 0 bases from J, with 20 bases between. CDR3 sequence (DNA): TGTGCCAGCAGCCGAATAGGGGTTTGGGGCATGAACACTGAAGCTTTCTTT. Amino acids: CASSRIGVWGMNTEAFF. Combining the CDR3 with reference TRBV28 and TRBJ1-1 gives the whole variable domain DVKVTQSSRYLVKRTGEKVFLECVQDMDHENMFWYRQDPGLGLRLIYFSYDVKMKEKGDIPEGYSVSREKKERFSLILESASTNQTSMYLCASSRIGVWGMNTEAFFGQGTRLTVV.

The J gene is TRBJ2-7, the V gene TRBV7-9; D ambiguous. The CDR3 length is 14 residues. The germline V and J ends were trimmed by 2 bases and 0 bases, with 8 bases remaining between them. Per germline, CDR1 SEHNR and CDR2 FQNEAQ (reference sequence). CDR3 amino acids: CASSLFYSSYEQYF. CDR3 DNA: TGTGCCAGCAGCTTATTTTACAGCTCCTACGAGCAGTACTTC. The full variable domain, in which reference TRBV7-9 and TRBJ2-7 provide the parts outside the CDR3, is DTGVSQNPRHKITKRGQNVTFRCDPISEHNRLYWYRQTLGQGPEFLTYFQNEAQLEKSRLLSDRFSAERPKGSFSTLEIQRTEQGDSAMYLCASSLFYSSYEQYFGPGTRLTVT.

This clone was found a few times. The rearrangement joins TRBV6-4 to TRBJ1-1; 7 bases agree with TRBD1. The CDR3 totals 15 residues. CDR1 and CDR2 (germline): MRHNA, SNTAGT. J lost 2 bases, V lost 6 bases, and 9 bases had no gene match. The chain's CDR3 is CASSPRGQVNTEAFF. The CDR3 coding sequence is TGTGCCAGCAGCCCCCGAGGACAGGTTAACACTGAAGCTTTCTTT.

The gene calls are TRBV7-9 and TRBJ2-2; D gene uncertain. Germline CDR1 reads SEHNR; CDR2 reads FQNEAQ (reference sequence). Trimming took off 0 bases at V and 5 bases at J, with 4 bases between the two ends. The CDR3 runs 13 residues. CDR3 amino acids: CASSLARTGELFF. In DNA, the CDR3 is TGTGCCAGCAGCTTAGCCCGAACCGGGGAGCTGTTTTTT.

This clone was counted only a few times. The sample holds other DNA sequences that translate to the same CDR3. The chain couples TRBV30 to TRBJ1-1, with TRBD1 matching 7 bases. The CDR3 runs to 14 residues. Unmatched junction bases numbered 4, after V lost 0 bases and J lost 3 bases. Germline values: CDR1 GTSNPN, CDR2 SVGIG (reference sequence). Here the CDR3 DNA reads TGTGCCTGGAGTGTTGGGCAGGGGGACACTGAAGCTTTCTTT. It yields the protein CAWSVGQGDTEAFF.

This clone was counted between two and nine times. V gene TRBV6-6 combines with J gene TRBJ1-1; a weak D match, TRBD1 (6 bases). Germline V gives CDR1 MNHNY, CDR2 SVGAGI (reference sequence). CDR3 length: 15 residues. V dropped 7 bases and J dropped 4 bases, with 19 bases sitting between them. CDR3 amino acids: CASTYGGPRRTEAFF. The DNA for the CDR3 is TGTGCCAGCACCTACGGGGGCCCTAGGCGCACTGAAGCTTTCTTT.

The gene calls are TRBV6-1 and TRBJ1-3; D not resolved. Germline assignment: CDR1 MNHNS and CDR2 SASEGT. The CDR3 spans 17 residues. V gave up 2 bases and J gave up 0 bases, with 14 bases separating them. The CDR3 coding sequence is TGTGCCAGCAGTGAACGGATATCGGGTAACTCTGGAAACACCATATATTTT. This encodes CASSERISGNSGNTIYF.

The chain has TRBV19 and TRBJ1-1; weak D call: TRBD1 (6 bases). CDR1 is LNHDA, CDR2 SQIVND, per germline (reference sequence). The CDR3 contains 14 residues. With 5 bases removed from V and 9 bases from J, the gap between germline ends came to 19 bases. CDR3 in DNA: TGTGCCAGTAGTTACGATGCGCGGACAGAAAAAGCTTTCTTT. Protein sequence: CASSYDARTEKAFF.

This chain connects TRBV7-8 to TRBJ2-2; D is undetermined. CDR1 is SGHVS and CDR2 is FQNEAQ in the germline V gene. V lost 1 base and J 6 bases, leaving 6 bases between the germline ends. This CDR3 spans 13 amino acids. The CDR3 DNA sequence: TGTGCCAGCAGCTTAGTTAGGGCCGGGGAGCTGTTTTTT. Encoded protein: CASSLVRAGELFF.

V is TRBV28 and J is TRBJ2-3; D gene uncertain. V lost 6 bases and J 2 bases, leaving 6 bases between the germline ends. The germline V gene has CDR1 MDHEN and CDR2 SYDVKM. The CDR3 runs 12 residues. CDR3 nucleotide sequence: TGTGCCAGCAGCCAAACCACAGATACGCAGTATTTT. Its translation is CASSQTTDTQYF.

The chain is built from TRBV14 and TRBJ1-1, with TRBD1 matching over 8 bases. The germline V gene encodes CDR1 SGHDN and CDR2 FVKESK. There are 16 residues in the CDR3. V lost 2 bases, J lost 8 bases, and 13 bases stayed unmatched. CDR3 sequence (DNA): TGTGCCAGCAGCCAACCCGCCCGGACAGGGCGCGCCGAAGCTTTCTTT. Amino acid sequence: CASSQPARTGRAEAFF.

This clone was seen more than once but under ten times. The V call is TRBV4-2, the J call TRBJ2-7, with D unresolved. The CDR3 is made up of 15 amino acids. V lost 0 bases to trimming and J lost 2 bases, with 11 bases between them. Germline CDR1 reads LGHNA; CDR2 reads YNFKEQ. Here the CDR3 reads CASSQEGTIPYEQYF. The CDR3 DNA reads as TGTGCCAGCAGCCAAGAGGGTACTATCCCCTACGAGCAGTACTTC.

This clone was observed a few times. V and J are TRBV11-3 and TRBJ2-5; either TRBD1 or TRBD2 may supply D (5 bases each). The ends were cut back, 1 base at V and 4 bases at J, with 10 bases in the middle. This CDR3 has 14 residues. CDR1 is SGHNT, CDR2 YENEEA, per germline. CDR3 loop: CASSLAQGTETQYF. The CDR3 DNA reads as TGTGCCAGCAGCTTAGCCCAAGGGACAGAGACCCAGTACTTC.

This clone was detected only a few times. J is TRBJ2-1 and V is TRBV5-1; 11 nucleotides align to TRBD2. Germline CDR1 and CDR2: SGHRS and YFSETQ. The CDR3 contains 16 residues. J lost 3 bases, V lost 4 bases, and 6 bases had no gene match. The CDR3 DNA reads TGCGCCAGCAGCCCACTGACTAGCGGGGACTACAATGAGCAGTTCTTC. Its protein product is CASSPLTSGDYNEQFF.

V is TRBV5-4 and J is TRBJ1-1; TRBD1 might be the D (6 bases). CDR3 length: 14 residues. From germline, CDR1 is SGHNT and CDR2 YYREEE (reference sequence). The V end lost 4 bases, the J end lost 0 bases, and 10 bases lay between the germline ends. Here the CDR3 reads CASSKGGLNTEAFF. CDR3 nucleotide sequence: TGTGCCAGCAGCAAAGGGGGACTGAACACTGAAGCTTTCTTT.

In its sample, this clone was seen a few times. At one end the junction does not follow the germline gene, possibly because of a read error. The chain recombines TRBV7-7 with TRBJ2-5; 14 bases align to TRBD2. The germline CDR1 and CDR2 sequences are SSHAT and FNYEAQ (reference sequence). This CDR3 comprises 16 residues. CDR3 residues: CASSSGLAGAQETQYF. The DNA of the CDR3 is TGTGCTAGCAGCTCGGGACTAGCGGGGGCCCAAGAGACCCAGTACTTC.

This clone came up a few times. CDR3 in amino acids: CAISEGVANYGYTF. The CDR3, as DNA: TGTGCCATCAGTGAAGGGGTAGCTAACTATGGCTACACCTTC. The V gene is TRBV10-3, the J gene TRBJ1-2; the D gene is possibly TRBD1 (5 bases). The V and J ends lost 3 bases and 0 bases respectively, with 8 bases between them. CDR1 and CDR2 (germline): ENHRY, SYGVKD. The CDR3 covers 14 residues.

Only a few counts were recorded for this clone. The rearrangement uses TRBV6-5 and TRBJ2-7; TRBD1 is a possible D gene (6 bases). The CDR3 is 14 amino acids. Trimming shortened V by 5 bases and J by 3 bases, and 14 bases separated the two germline ends. Per germline, CDR1 MNHEY and CDR2 SVGAGI. CDR3: CASSPARGIYEQYF. For the CDR3, the DNA is TGTGCCAGCAGTCCTGCTAGGGGGATCTACGAGCAGTACTTC.

This clone was detected only a few times. V is TRBV29-1 and J is TRBJ1-2; D not certain. The CDR3 has 10 amino acids. Germline assignment: CDR1 SQVTM and CDR2 ANQGSEA. Trimming took 5 bases from V and 5 from J, leaving 6 bases between them. CDR3 bases: TGCAGCGTTTTGGGATATGGCTACACCTTC. It specifies CSVLGYGYTF.